Each of the 20 T cell receptor beta chains below was sequenced from the same sample in a study of T cells in women clearing cervical HPV infection (dated by TCRdb to between 2018 and 2020). Library generation was performed with the immunoSEQ multiplex PCR assay. Drawn from immuneACCESS, this table holds only the in-frame rearrangements with V and J called that TCRdb kept. Clones are partly lost; checked studies trace under half to an unresolved V gene and leave the rest unexplained. The sample's table covers over 25,000 clones. 17% of the sample is in the top ten clones. The sequencing input was blood buffy coat. These TCRs come from a woman between 18 and 70 years old with a cervical HPV16 infection that either progressed to CIN3+ or cleared (not recorded which).

In regard to this clone: The read terminates 3 residues before the CDR3 end, so the remaining end is supplied by the germline J gene. The chain combines TRBV7-6 with TRBJ2-1; 10 bases are a match to TRBD1. V was clipped by 5 bases and J by 7 bases; unmatched bases: 8. Germline V lookup: CDR1 SGHVS, CDR2 FNYEAQ. CDR3 length equals 15 residues. This CDR3 is CASSPSRDRGNEQFF. CDR3 bases read: TGTGCCAGCAGCCCTAGTCGGGACAGGGGTAATGAG.

Note on this clone: The observed sequence ends 3 residues before the CDR3 terminus, with the missing tail filled in from the germline J gene. The gene calls are TRBV7-8 and TRBJ2-4, with 9 positions matching TRBD2. In germline, CDR1 is SGHVS, CDR2 FQNEAQ. The CDR3 consists of 15 residues. The chain's CDR3 is CASSRNTIPGLAQYF. Incomplete CDR3 DNA: TGTGCCAGCAGCCGAAATACAATCCCGGGACTAGCT. Based on the CDR3 plus reference TRBV7-8 and TRBJ2-4, the full variable domain is GAGVSQSPRYKVAKRGQDVALRCDPISGHVSLFWYQQALGQGPEFLTYFQNEAQLDKSGLPSDRFFAERPEGSVSTLKIQRTQQEDSAVYLCASSRNTIPGLAQYFGAGTRLSVL.

A note on this clone: Sequence at one end of the junction differs from germline and may be a read error. The read ends 3 residues before the CDR3 terminus; that terminus is restored from the germline J gene. The chain is built from TRBV20-1 and TRBJ2-3; 8 bases are shared with TRBD1. Germline CDR1 reads DFQATT; CDR2 reads SNEGSKA (reference sequence). The CDR3 spans 15 residues. The CDR3: CSARAQGAGTDTQYF. The sequenced part of the CDR3 DNA is TGCAGTGCTAGAGCCCAGGGGGCAGGCACGGATACG.

The sequenced part of the CDR3 DNA is TGTGCCAGTAGTAACCAGGACAGTGGGCCCCCTTACGAC. It codes for CASSNQDSGPPYD. The full CDR3 is CASSNQDSGPPYDYTF. The rearrangement links TRBV19 to TRBJ1-2, with D maybe TRBD1 (6 bases). The sequenced fragment ends 3 residues before the CDR3 boundary, so the rest is inferred from the germline J gene. Germline V gene lookup returns CDR1 LNHDA and CDR2 SQIVND (reference sequence). The CDR3 loop spans 16 amino acids. The full variable domain, in which reference TRBV19 and TRBJ1-2 provide the parts outside the CDR3, is DGGITQSPKYLFRKEGQNVTLSCEQNLNHDAMYWYRQDPGQGLRLIYYSQIVNDFQKGDIAEGYSVSREKKESFPLTVTSAQKNPTAFYLCASSNQDSGPPYDYTFGSGTRLTVV.

In regard to this clone: The read terminates 3 residues ahead of where the CDR3 ends, so the germline J gene completes it. V gene TRBV7-2 combines with J gene TRBJ1-2; TRBD1 agrees at 7 bases. This CDR3 is built from 13 residues. Germline V gene lookup returns CDR1 SGHTA and CDR2 FQGNSA. Trimming removed 5 bases from V and 5 bases from J; junction bases left unmatched: 5. CDR3 bases read: TGTGCCAGCAGCCGGGACAGTAATTATGGC. As protein: CASSRDSNYG. The whole CDR3 reads CASSRDSNYGYTF.

Turning to this clone: The CDR3 end falls 3 residues outside the read, so it is completed with the germline J gene. The J gene is TRBJ2-3, the V gene TRBV30; TRBD1 might be the D (6 bases). This CDR3 contains 15 residues. Germline CDR1 and CDR2: GTSNPN and SVGIG (reference sequence). The sequenced part of the CDR3 DNA is TGTGCCTGGAGTCCCCGGGACACCTTCTATCAGCCG. It specifies CAWSPRDTFYQP. The complete CDR3 sequence is CAWSPRDTFYQPQYF.

On this clone: The read terminates 3 residues before the CDR3 end, so the remaining end is supplied by the germline J gene. The chain uses TRBV6-2 or TRBV6-3 and TRBJ1-1; D is unresolved. The length of the CDR3 is 13 residues. The germline V gene has CDR1 MNHEY and CDR2 SVGEGT. CDR3 DNA (partial): TGTGCCAGCAGTTACGCCCAAACTATAGAA. The encoded protein is CASSYAQTIE. From start to end, the CDR3 is CASSYAQTIEAFF.

Of note for this clone: The read gets to within 3 residues of the CDR3 end, and the germline J gene fills in the rest. J is TRBJ2-3 and V is TRBV30; TRBD2 matches 9 bases. This CDR3 region has 13 residues. Germline V CDR1 and CDR2: GTSNPN, SVGIG (reference sequence). CDR3 DNA (partial): TGTGCCTGGGGAGCGGGGGGAGGAGAGACG. Its protein product is CAWGAGGGET. The complete CDR3 reads CAWGAGGGETQYF.

As for this clone: Coverage ceases 3 residues before the CDR3 finishes, and the germline J gene fills in the end. The chain joins TRBV6-4 to TRBJ2-7, with 10 bases that match TRBD1. This CDR3 has 14 residues. CDR1 is MRHNA and CDR2 is SNTAGT in the germline V gene. The ends lost 6 bases at V and 5 bases at J; junction bases unmatched: 7. CDR3 residues: CASSPGQGNHEQYF. CDR3 bases read: TGTGCCAGCAGCCCGGGACAGGGGAACCACGAG.

As concerns this clone: Sequencing ends 3 residues short of the CDR3 end; the germline J gene provides the rest. This chain connects TRBV18 to TRBJ1-5; 7 bases agree with TRBD1. Germline CDR1 KGHSH, CDR2 LQKENI. Unmatched junction bases numbered 9, after V lost 0 bases and J lost 7 bases. The CDR3 totals 16 residues. The CDR3 spells CASSPPRWQGDQPQHF. The CDR3 bases that were read are TGTGCCAGCTCACCACCGCGGTGGCAGGGGGACCAGCCC.

A word on this clone: The read halts 3 residues ahead of the CDR3 end, with the missing end drawn from the germline J gene. V usage is TRBV19 and J usage is TRBJ1-2; possible D gene TRBD1, 6 bases. The CDR3 is 14 residues long. Germline V lookup: CDR1 LNHDA, CDR2 SQIVND (reference sequence). CDR3 bases read: TGTGCCAGTAACGGACAGCCCAACACAGATACC. It yields the protein CASNGQPNTDT. In full, the CDR3 is CASNGQPNTDTYTF.

A word on this clone: The read ends 3 residues before the CDR3 terminus; that terminus is restored from the germline J gene. J is TRBJ1-4 and V is TRBV5-1, with 10 nucleotides matching TRBD1. Unmatched junction bases numbered 6, after V lost 4 bases and J lost 0 bases. The CDR3 is made up of 17 amino acids. Germline CDR1 SGHRS, CDR2 YFSETQ. CDR3 residues: CASSAGQGRATNEKLFF. CDR3 bases read: TGCGCCAGCAGCGCGGGACAGGGGAGGGCAACTAATGAAAAA.

Comments on this clone: The CDR3 extends 3 residues past the end of the read, so its final part is completed from the germline J gene. The chain couples TRBV5-1 to TRBJ2-4; D is perhaps TRBD1 (6 bases). This CDR3 comprises 14 residues. The V end was cut by 3 bases, the J end by 8 bases, with 15 bases between. In germline, CDR1 is SGHRS, CDR2 YFSETQ. Incomplete CDR3 DNA: TGCGCCAGCAGCTGGGACACCGGGAAGGACATT. Residues: CASSWDTGKDI. The CDR3 reads in full as CASSWDTGKDIQYF.

As for this clone: The CDR3 end lies 3 residues beyond the end of the read and is filled in from the germline J gene. V usage is TRBV24-1 and J usage is TRBJ2-3; maybe TRBD1 (6 bases). The CDR3 loop spans 15 amino acids. Germline V gene lookup returns CDR1 KGHDR and CDR2 SFDVKD. Trimming took 4 bases from V and 3 from J, leaving 13 bases between them. The part of the CDR3 DNA that was read is TGTGCCACCAGTGAGAAACTGACAGGTACAGATACG. Translated: CATSEKLTGTDT. The full CDR3 reads CATSEKLTGTDTQYF.

Turning to this clone: The read halts 3 residues ahead of the CDR3 end, with the missing end drawn from the germline J gene. This chain connects TRBV11-2 to TRBJ1-2; no firm D call. This CDR3 is built from 14 residues. Germline loops: CDR1 SGHAT, CDR2 FQNNGV. Trimming removed 6 bases at V and 3 bases at J, with 14 bases between. The part of the CDR3 DNA that was read is TGTGCCAGCAGTCCGGACTTGGGAGACTATGGC. It codes for CASSPDLGDYG. The entire CDR3 sequence reads CASSPDLGDYGYTF.

About this clone: The sequenced fragment ends 3 residues before the CDR3 boundary, so the rest is inferred from the germline J gene. The chain has TRBV6-4 and TRBJ2-1; TRBD1 is a possible D gene (5 bases). Germline CDR1 reads MRHNA; CDR2 reads SNTAGT. Trimming stripped 6 bases from V and 4 bases from J, with 16 bases between. The CDR3 spans 15 residues. The CDR3 DNA, read in part, is TGTGCCAGCAGGCCCAATGGGGCAGGATACAATGAG. Protein: CASRPNGAGYNE. The entire CDR3 sequence reads CASRPNGAGYNEQFF.

Concerning this clone itself: The observed sequence ends 3 residues before the CDR3 terminus, with the missing tail filled in from the germline J gene. The gene calls are TRBV4-1 and TRBJ2-5; 9 bases agree with TRBD1. J gave up 4 bases and V 1 base, and 10 bases lay outside the gene matches. CDR3 length: 17 amino acids. Per the germline V gene, CDR1 is MGHRA and CDR2 is YSYEKL. The sequenced part of the CDR3 DNA is TGCGCCAGCAGCCAAGCACTACTGGGACAGGGTAGAGAGACC. It specifies CASSQALLGQGRET. The complete CDR3 sequence is CASSQALLGQGRETQYF.

A note on this clone: The read stops 3 residues short of the end of the CDR3; the missing end is completed from the germline J gene. This chain uses TRBV7-8 with TRBJ2-2, with TRBD1 as a possible D gene (5 bases). The CDR3 sequence is 17 residues long. V was pared by 1 base and J by 3 bases, with 15 bases between. CDR1 and CDR2 (germline): SGHVS, FQNEAQ. The covered CDR3 bases are TGTGCCAGCAGCTTAGGCCGACAGAGCCTTTACACCGGGGAG. It codes for CASSLGRQSLYTGE. From start to end, the CDR3 is CASSLGRQSLYTGELFF. Full variable domain (missing parts from reference TRBV7-8 and TRBJ2-2): GAGVSQSPRYKVAKRGQDVALRCDPISGHVSLFWYQQALGQGPEFLTYFQNEAQLDKSGLPSDRFFAERPEGSVSTLKIQRTQQEDSAVYLCASSLGRQSLYTGELFFGEGSRLTVL.

Details on this clone: The read halts 3 residues ahead of the CDR3 end, with the missing end drawn from the germline J gene. The chain employs TRBV20-1 and TRBJ1-6, with no clear D. Germline values: CDR1 DFQATT, CDR2 SNEGSKA (reference sequence). The CDR3 extends over 18 amino acids. V was shortened by 5 bases and J by 0 bases, with 20 bases between the two germline ends. CDR3 bases read: TGCAGTGCTCCTCTTTCTGCCACTTTAAGCTCCTATAATTCACCC. Protein product: CSAPLSATLSSYNSP. The CDR3, in full, reads CSAPLSATLSSYNSPLHF.

The sequenced CDR3 bases are TGTGCCAGCTCACCCTACAGGGGGCGAGACACCGGGGAG. It yields the protein CASSPYRGRDTGE. The whole CDR3 region reads CASSPYRGRDTGELFF. The chain recombines TRBV18 with TRBJ2-2, with 9 bases fitting TRBD1. The read finishes 3 residues shy of the CDR3 end, and the germline J gene is used to complete it. V trimming: 3 bases; J trimming: 3 bases; junction bases outside the gene matches: 5. Per germline, CDR1 KGHSH and CDR2 LQKENI. The CDR3 runs 16 residues.